This TCR beta chain was sequenced in a study of blood T cell repertoires in COVID-19. Germline loops: CDR1 MDHEN, CDR2 SYDVKM. The CDR3 consists of 12 residues. The J segment lost 6 bases and the V segment lost 8 bases, leaving 6 bases of the junction unmatched. Libraries were prepared by immunoSEQ multiplex PCR; TCRdb keeps only in-frame clonotypes and omits some of them. The table lists about 270,000 clones, approximately 86% of them singletons. The V call is TRBV28, the J call TRBJ2-7, with TRBD1 matching over 8 bases. What was sequenced was peripheral blood. This sequence was found in a man aged 40-49 years with active or convalescent COVID-19. CDR3 in DNA: TGTGCCAGCTTAGCAGGGGGCGGCGAGCAGTACTTC. Its protein product is CASLAGGGEQYF.